A single sample is the source of the 9 T cell receptor beta chains below, sequenced in a study of shared clonotypes between healthy human individuals. TCRdb's copy holds only in-frame clones and misses some; the assay was immunoSEQ multiplex PCR. The sample gives a few million clones, more than 85% of which show up once; 0.35% to 0.45% is in the top ten. The sequencing input was naive CD4+ T cells from PBMCs. Indicated subset: CD45RA+ positively selected. The receptors derive from a young man in good health. Some clones in this sample may be carry-over from other donors' samples.

The chain couples TRBV27 to TRBJ2-1, with 9 nucleotides matching TRBD1. The CDR3 contains 19 residues. Germline-derived CDR1 and CDR2 are MNHEY and SMNVEV (reference sequence). Unmatched junction bases numbered 17, after V lost 8 bases and J lost 0 bases. CDR3 sequence: CASRRDRDRAGGSYNEQFF. CDR3 coding DNA: TGTGCCAGCCGCCGGGACAGGGATCGAGCGGGTGGCTCCTACAATGAGCAGTTCTTC.

The rearrangement links TRBV28 to TRBJ2-7, with 8 bases matching TRBD1. This CDR3 is 15 amino acids long. Looked up from germline, CDR1 is MDHEN and CDR2 is SYDVKM. Trimming at V came to 6 bases and at J to 1 base, leaving 8 bases not matched to a gene. Written as DNA, the CDR3 is TGTGCCAGCAGCTCCCCCCGGACAGGGTCCTACGAGCAGTACTTC. It is translated as CASSSPRTGSYEQYF. Full variable domain (outside the CDR3, taken from reference TRBV28 and TRBJ2-7): DVKVTQSSRYLVKRTGEKVFLECVQDMDHENMFWYRQDPGLGLRLIYFSYDVKMKEKGDIPEGYSVSREKKERFSLILESASTNQTSMYLCASSSPRTGSYEQYFGPGTRLTVT.

J is TRBJ2-1 and V is TRBV5-1, with TRBD2 matching over 11 bases. Losses at the gene ends were 0 bases for V and 7 bases for J; bases not matched to a gene: 3. This CDR3 is built from 15 residues. Germline V gives CDR1 SGHRS, CDR2 YFSETQ. CDR3 sequence reads: CASSLATSGINEQFF. CDR3 in DNA: TGCGCCAGCAGCTTGGCGACTAGCGGGATTAATGAGCAGTTCTTC.

Only one count was recorded for this clone. Other DNA sequences in this specimen translate into the identical CDR3. The chain carries TRBV5-1 and TRBJ2-7; 12 nucleotides align to TRBD2. Germline-derived CDR1 and CDR2 are SGHRS and YFSETQ. V shed 3 bases and J 1 base; nucleotides not matched to a gene: 2. The CDR3 is made up of 15 amino acids. The CDR3 spells CASSSGTSGSYEQYF. The CDR3 nucleotides read TGCGCCAGCAGCTCCGGGACTAGCGGGTCCTACGAGCAGTACTTC. Full variable domain (outside the CDR3, taken from reference TRBV5-1 and TRBJ2-7): KAGVTQTPRYLIKTRGQQVTLSCSPISGHRSVSWYQQTPGQGLQFLFEYFSETQRNKGNFPGRFSGRQFSNSRSEMNVSTLELGDSALYLCASSSGTSGSYEQYFGPGTRLTVT.

Comment on this clone: Distinct nucleotide sequences in the sample also encode this CDR3. The chain recombines TRBV18 with TRBJ2-2, with TRBD2 identical over 9 bases. The junction had 2 bases not matched to a gene; V was cut back by 4 bases and J by 2 bases. In germline, CDR1 is KGHSH, CDR2 LQKENI. There are 15 residues in the CDR3. As DNA, the CDR3 is TGTGCCAGCTCACGACTAGCGGACAACACCGGGGAGCTGTTTTTT. Protein sequence: CASSRLADNTGELFF. Drawing the rest from reference TRBV18 and TRBJ2-2, the complete variable domain is NAGVMQNPRHLVRRRGQEARLRCSPMKGHSHVYWYRQLPEEGLKFMVYLQKENIIDESGMPKERFSAEFPKEGPSILRIQQVVRGDSAAYFCASSRLADNTGELFFGEGSRLTVL.

V usage is TRBV7-9 and J usage is TRBJ2-5; D may be TRBD2 (6 bases). The germline V and J ends were trimmed by 6 bases and 0 bases, with 17 bases remaining between them. The V gene's germline CDR1 is SEHNR and CDR2 FQNEAQ (reference sequence). This CDR3 has 16 residues. The chain's CDR3 is CASRPSLAINQETQYF. DNA of the CDR3: TGTGCCAGCAGACCCTCGCTAGCGATAAACCAAGAGACCCAGTACTTC.

This chain joins TRBV5-1 and TRBJ1-1; D remains ambiguous. Germline V gene sequence: CDR1 SGHRS, CDR2 YFSETQ. The CDR3 is 15 amino acids. Trimming took 4 bases from V and 1 from J, leaving 14 bases between them. CDR3 loop: CASSKTGGENTEAFF. In DNA form, the CDR3 reads TGCGCCAGCAGCAAGACTGGAGGAGAGAACACTGAAGCTTTCTTT.

This clone has just a few counts. The chain employs TRBV4-3 and TRBJ1-4, with D unresolved. Germline V CDR1 and CDR2: LGHNA, YSLEER. The CDR3 is 12 amino acids. V gave up 6 bases and J gave up 10 bases, with 12 bases separating them. The CDR3 DNA follows: TGCGCCAGCAGACACTCACTTGGAAAACTGTTTTTT. This gives the protein CASRHSLGKLFF.

This chain links TRBV27 with TRBJ1-5, with 7 bases identical to TRBD1. Trimming took 3 bases from V and 0 from J; bases not matched to a gene: 2. CDR1 and CDR2 (germline): MNHEY, SMNVEV (reference sequence). The length of the CDR3 is 15 residues. The CDR3 nucleotides read TGTGCCAGCAGTTTCAGGGGGGTTAGCAATCAGCCCCAGCATTTT. Its protein product is CASSFRGVSNQPQHF.